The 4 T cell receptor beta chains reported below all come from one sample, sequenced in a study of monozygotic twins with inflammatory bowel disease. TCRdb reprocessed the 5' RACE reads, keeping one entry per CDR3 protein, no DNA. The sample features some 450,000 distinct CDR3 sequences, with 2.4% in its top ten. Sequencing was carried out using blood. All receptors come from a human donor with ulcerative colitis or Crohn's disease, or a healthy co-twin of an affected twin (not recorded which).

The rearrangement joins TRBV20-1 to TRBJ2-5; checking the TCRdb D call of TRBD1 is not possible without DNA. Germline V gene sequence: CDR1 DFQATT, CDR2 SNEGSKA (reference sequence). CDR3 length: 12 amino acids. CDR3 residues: CSVGDRVRTQYF.

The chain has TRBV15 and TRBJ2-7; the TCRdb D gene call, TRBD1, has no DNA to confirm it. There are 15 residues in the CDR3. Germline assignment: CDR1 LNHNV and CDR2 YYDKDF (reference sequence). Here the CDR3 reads CATSTSLDREKGKYF. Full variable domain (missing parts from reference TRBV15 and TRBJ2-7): DAMVIQNPRYQVTQFGKPVTLSCSQTLNHNVMYWYQQKSSQAPKLLFHYYDKDFNNEADTPDNFQSRRPNTSFCFLDIRSPGLGDTAMYLCATSTSLDREKGKYFGPGTRLTVT.

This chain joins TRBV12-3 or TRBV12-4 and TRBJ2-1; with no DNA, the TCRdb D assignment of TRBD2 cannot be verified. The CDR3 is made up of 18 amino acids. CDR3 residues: CASSRGTTATSSYNEQFF.

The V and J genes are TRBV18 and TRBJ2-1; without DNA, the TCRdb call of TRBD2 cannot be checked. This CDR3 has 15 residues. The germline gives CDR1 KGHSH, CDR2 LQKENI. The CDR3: CASSPASGAINEQFF.